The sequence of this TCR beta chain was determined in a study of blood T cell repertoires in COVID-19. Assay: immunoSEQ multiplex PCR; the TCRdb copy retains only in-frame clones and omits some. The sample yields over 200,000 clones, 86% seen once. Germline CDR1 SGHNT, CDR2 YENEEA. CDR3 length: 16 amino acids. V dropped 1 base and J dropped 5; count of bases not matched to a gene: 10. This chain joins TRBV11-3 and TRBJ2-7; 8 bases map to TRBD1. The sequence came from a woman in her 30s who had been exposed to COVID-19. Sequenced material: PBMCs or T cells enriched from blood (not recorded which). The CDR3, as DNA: TGTGCCAGCAGCTTAGTTACTAGGACAGGGTTCCACGAGCAGTACTTC. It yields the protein CASSLVTRTGFHEQYF.